The 5 T cell receptor beta chains in this list originate from one sample, sequenced in a study of T cells in localized non-small cell lung cancer. The method was immunoSEQ multiplex PCR; TCRdb's version includes in-frame clones alone and lacks a portion of them. This table has nearly 2,000 clones, about 20% appearing once. The sample in question was lung tumor tissue, obtained before any cancer treatment. The receptors were sampled from a woman aged 35-75 years with stage I lung adenocarcinoma.

The sample holds a few counts of this clone. The junction departs from the called germline gene at one end, perhaps through a read error. The chain combines TRBV30 with TRBJ1-2; D may be TRBD1 (5 bases). The CDR3 is made up of 14 amino acids. Per the germline V gene, CDR1 is GTSNPN and CDR2 is SVGIG (reference sequence). CDR3 amino acids: CAWRGYGRESGSNF. CDR3 DNA sequence: TGTGCCTGGAGGGGGTATGGCAGGGAATCGGGATCAAACTTC.

The table lists this clone with a few counts. The chain couples TRBV9 to TRBJ1-2; 8 bases fit TRBD1. Trimming removed 3 bases from V and 6 bases from J; junction bases left unmatched: 10. Per germline, CDR1 SGDLS and CDR2 YYNGEE. The CDR3 extends over 15 amino acids. The CDR3, as DNA: TGTGCCAGCAGCGACGGGACAGGACTTCCAAATGGCTACACCTTC. Its translation is CASSDGTGLPNGYTF.

This clone has just a few counts. CDR3 amino acids: CASSGLQGISPLHF. The DNA of the CDR3 is TGTGCCAGCAGCGGACTGCAGGGTATTTCACCCCTCCACTTT. The chain links TRBV11-3 to TRBJ1-6, with D perhaps matching TRBD1 (5 bases). CDR1 is SGHNT and CDR2 is YENEEA in the germline V gene. The CDR3 is 14 amino acids. V dropped 5 bases and J dropped 9 bases, with 14 bases sitting between them.

Comments on this clone: Other DNA sequences in the same sample also yield this CDR3. The chain joins TRBV11-3 to TRBJ2-3, with TRBD1 identical over 8 bases. This CDR3 contains 15 residues. The V gene's germline CDR1 is SGHNT and CDR2 YENEEA. V gave up 5 bases and J gave up 0 bases; unmatched junction bases: 4. The CDR3 loop is CASSAGTGSTDTQYF. Here the CDR3 DNA reads TGTGCCAGCAGCGCCGGGACAGGAAGCACAGATACGCAGTATTTT.

This clone was counted between two and nine times. This chain uses TRBV7-2 with TRBJ1-1; D gene uncertain. The CDR3 runs 13 residues. The germline V gene encodes CDR1 SGHTA and CDR2 FQGNSA. V lost 3 bases and J 7 bases, leaving 12 bases between the germline ends. CDR3 DNA sequence: TGTGCCAGCAGCTTTACACCTGTTGGTGAAGCTTTCTTT. Protein product: CASSFTPVGEAFF.